This TCR beta chain was retrieved from a study of cytomegalovirus exposure and HLA in healthy donors. Unmatched junction bases numbered 13, after V lost 6 bases and J lost 4 bases. CDR1 is SGHTA and CDR2 is FQGNSA in the germline V gene. The CDR3 contains 18 residues. PCR amplification relied on 60 Vbeta primers (plus 13 Jbeta primers). This table comes from immunoSEQ multiplex PCR, and its TCRdb copy is limited to in-frame clones, with some not included. Altogether under 200,000 clones are present, 75% being singletons, with the ten largest covering 1.2% to 1.5%. The sequence was collected from a man younger than 35 in good health and CMV-seronegative. This sequence joins TRBV7-2 and TRBJ2-1; 12 bases are a match to TRBD2. Sample: PBMCs. CDR3 sequence: CASSTPGTSGLHYNEQFF. In DNA form, the CDR3 reads TGTGCCAGCAGTACCCCGGGGACTAGCGGGCTTCATTACAATGAGCAGTTCTTC.